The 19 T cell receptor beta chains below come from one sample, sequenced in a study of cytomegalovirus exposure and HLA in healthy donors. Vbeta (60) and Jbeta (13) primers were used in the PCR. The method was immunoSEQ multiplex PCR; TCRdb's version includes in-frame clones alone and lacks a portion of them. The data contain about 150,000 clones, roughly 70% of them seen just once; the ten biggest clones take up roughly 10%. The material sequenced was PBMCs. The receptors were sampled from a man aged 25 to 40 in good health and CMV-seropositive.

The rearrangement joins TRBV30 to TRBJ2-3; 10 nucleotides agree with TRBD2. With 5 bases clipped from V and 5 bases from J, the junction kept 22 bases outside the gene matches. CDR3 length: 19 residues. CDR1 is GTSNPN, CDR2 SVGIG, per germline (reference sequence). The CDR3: CAWDRRHIRAGGSLDTQYF. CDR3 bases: TGTGCCTGGGACCGACGGCACATCCGAGCGGGGGGGTCCTTAGATACGCAGTATTTT.

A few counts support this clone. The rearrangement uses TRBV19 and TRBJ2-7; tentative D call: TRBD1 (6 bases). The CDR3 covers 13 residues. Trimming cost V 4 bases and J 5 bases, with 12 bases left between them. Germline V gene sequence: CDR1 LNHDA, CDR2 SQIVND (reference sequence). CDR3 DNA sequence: TGTGCCAGTAGTACGAGGGGGTGGGACGAGCAGTACTTC. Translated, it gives CASSTRGWDEQYF.

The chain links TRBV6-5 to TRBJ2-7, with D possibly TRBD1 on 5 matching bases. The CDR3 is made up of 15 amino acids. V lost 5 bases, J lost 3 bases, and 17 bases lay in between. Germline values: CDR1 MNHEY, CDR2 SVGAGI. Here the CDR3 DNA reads TGTGCCAGCAGTCCGAAGACAGAGGCTTTCTACGAGCAGTACTTC. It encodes CASSPKTEAFYEQYF.

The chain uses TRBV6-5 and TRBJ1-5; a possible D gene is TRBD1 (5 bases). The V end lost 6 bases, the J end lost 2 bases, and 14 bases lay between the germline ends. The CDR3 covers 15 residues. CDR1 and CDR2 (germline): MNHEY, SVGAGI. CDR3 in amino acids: CASRDPSRGNQPQHF. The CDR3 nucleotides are TGTGCCAGCAGGGACCCCAGCAGGGGCAATCAGCCCCAGCATTTT.

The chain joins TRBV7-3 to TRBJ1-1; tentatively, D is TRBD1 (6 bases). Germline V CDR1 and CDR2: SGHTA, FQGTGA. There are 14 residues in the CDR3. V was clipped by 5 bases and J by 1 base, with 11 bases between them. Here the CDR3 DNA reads TGTGCCAGCAGCCTGACAGGACCGAACACTGAAGCTTTCTTT. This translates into CASSLTGPNTEAFF.

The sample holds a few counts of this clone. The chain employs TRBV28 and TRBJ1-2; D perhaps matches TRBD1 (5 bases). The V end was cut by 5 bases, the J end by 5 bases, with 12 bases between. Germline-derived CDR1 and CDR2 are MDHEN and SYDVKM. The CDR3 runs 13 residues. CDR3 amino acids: CASSPRAGYGYTF. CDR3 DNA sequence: TGTGCCAGCAGTCCCAGGGCCGGATATGGCTACACCTTC.

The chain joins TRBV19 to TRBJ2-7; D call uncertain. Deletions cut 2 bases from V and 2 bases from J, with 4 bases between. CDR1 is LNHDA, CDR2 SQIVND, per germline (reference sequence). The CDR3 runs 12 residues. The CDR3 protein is CASSIPTYEQYF. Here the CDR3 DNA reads TGTGCCAGTAGTATACCCACCTACGAGCAGTACTTC.

DNA of the CDR3: TGTGCCAGCAGCGTAGCCACGACAGTGAACACCGGGGAGCTGTTTTTT. This codes for CASSVATTVNTGELFF. The chain is built from TRBV9 and TRBJ2-2, with D perhaps matching TRBD1 (5 bases). The CDR3 consists of 16 residues. Germline-derived CDR1 and CDR2 are SGDLS and YYNGEE. V dropped 0 bases and J dropped 1 base, with 10 bases sitting between them.

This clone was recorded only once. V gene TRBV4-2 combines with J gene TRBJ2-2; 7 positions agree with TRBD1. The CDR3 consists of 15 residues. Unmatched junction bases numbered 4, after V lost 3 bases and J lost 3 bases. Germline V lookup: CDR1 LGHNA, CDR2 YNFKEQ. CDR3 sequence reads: CASSQIQGDTGELFF. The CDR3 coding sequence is TGTGCCAGCAGCCAGATCCAGGGGGACACCGGGGAGCTGTTTTTT.

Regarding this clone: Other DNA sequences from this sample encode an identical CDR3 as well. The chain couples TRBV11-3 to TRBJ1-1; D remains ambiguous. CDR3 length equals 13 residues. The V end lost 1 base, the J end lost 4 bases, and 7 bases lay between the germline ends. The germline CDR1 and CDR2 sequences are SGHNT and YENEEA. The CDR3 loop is CASSLVGGTEAFF. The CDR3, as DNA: TGTGCCAGCAGCTTAGTAGGAGGCACTGAAGCTTTCTTT.

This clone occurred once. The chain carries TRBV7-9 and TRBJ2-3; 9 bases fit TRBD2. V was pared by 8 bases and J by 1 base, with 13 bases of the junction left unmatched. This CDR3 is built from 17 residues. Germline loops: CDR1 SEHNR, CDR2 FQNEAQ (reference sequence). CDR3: CASLSLIAGEGTDTQYF. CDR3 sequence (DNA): TGTGCCAGCCTATCTCTTATAGCGGGAGAAGGCACAGATACGCAGTATTTT.

The CDR3 DNA sequence: TGTGCCAGCAGTGGTGGGGGCTATGTCGGGGGGGGTAGTAATGAAAAACTGTTTTTT. Protein sequence: CASSGGGYVGGGSNEKLFF. The chain is built from TRBV27 and TRBJ1-4; perhaps TRBD1 as D (6 bases). V was cut by 5 bases and J by 4 bases, with 26 bases left in between. Per the germline V gene, CDR1 is MNHEY and CDR2 is SMNVEV (reference sequence). CDR3 length: 19 amino acids.

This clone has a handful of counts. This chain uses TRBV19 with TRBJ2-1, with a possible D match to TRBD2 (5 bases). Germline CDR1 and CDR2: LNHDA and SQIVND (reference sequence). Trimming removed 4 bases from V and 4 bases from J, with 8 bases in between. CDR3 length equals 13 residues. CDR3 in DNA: TGTGCCAGTAGTACTGGACTGTACAATGAGCAGTTCTTC. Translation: CASSTGLYNEQFF.

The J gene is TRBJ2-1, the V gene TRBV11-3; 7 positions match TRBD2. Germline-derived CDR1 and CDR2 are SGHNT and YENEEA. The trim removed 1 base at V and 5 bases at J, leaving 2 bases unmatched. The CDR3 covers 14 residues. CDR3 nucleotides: TGTGCCAGCAGCTTAGCGGGAGGTAACAATGAGCAGTTCTTC. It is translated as CASSLAGGNNEQFF.

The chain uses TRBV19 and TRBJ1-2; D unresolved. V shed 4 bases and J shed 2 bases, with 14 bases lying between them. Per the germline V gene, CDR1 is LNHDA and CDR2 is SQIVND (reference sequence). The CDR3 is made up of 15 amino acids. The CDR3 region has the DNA TGTGCCAGTAGTACGCCCCCCCCGGGAAACTATGGCTACACCTTC. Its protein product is CASSTPPPGNYGYTF. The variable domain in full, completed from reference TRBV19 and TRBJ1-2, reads DGGITQSPKYLFRKEGQNVTLSCEQNLNHDAMYWYRQDPGQGLRLIYYSQIVNDFQKGDIAEGYSVSREKKESFPLTVTSAQKNPTAFYLCASSTPPPGNYGYTFGSGTRLTVV.

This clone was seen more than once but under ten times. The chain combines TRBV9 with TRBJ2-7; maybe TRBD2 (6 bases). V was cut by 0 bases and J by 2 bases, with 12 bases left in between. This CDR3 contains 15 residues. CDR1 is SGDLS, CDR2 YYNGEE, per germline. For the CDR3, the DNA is TGTGCCAGCAGCGTAGGTGACGGGGGTACCTACGAGCAGTACTTC. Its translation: CASSVGDGGTYEQYF. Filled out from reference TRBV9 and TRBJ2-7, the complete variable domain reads DSGVTQTPKHLITATGQRVTLRCSPRSGDLSVYWYQQSLDQGLQFLIQYYNGEERAKGNILERFSAQQFPDLHSELNLSSLELGDSALYFCASSVGDGGTYEQYFGPGTRLTVT.

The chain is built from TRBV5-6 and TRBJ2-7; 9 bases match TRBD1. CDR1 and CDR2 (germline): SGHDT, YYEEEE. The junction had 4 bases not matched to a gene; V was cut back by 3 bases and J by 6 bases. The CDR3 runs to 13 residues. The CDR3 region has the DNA TGTGCCAGCAGCTGGAGGACAGGGGTCGAGCAGTACTTC. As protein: CASSWRTGVEQYF.

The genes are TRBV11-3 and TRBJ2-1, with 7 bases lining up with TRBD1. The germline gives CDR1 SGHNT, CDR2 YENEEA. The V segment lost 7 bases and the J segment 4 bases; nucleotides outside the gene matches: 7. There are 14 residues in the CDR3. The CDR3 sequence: CASTRTGTYNEQFF. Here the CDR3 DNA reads TGTGCCAGCACCCGGACAGGTACATACAATGAGCAGTTCTTC. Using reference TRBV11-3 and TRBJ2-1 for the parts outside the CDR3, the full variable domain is EAGVVQSPRYKIIEKKQPVAFWCNPISGHNTLYWYLQNLGQGPELLIRYENEEAVDDSQLPKDRFSAERLKGVDSTLKIQPAELGDSAVYLCASTRTGTYNEQFFGPGTRLTVL.

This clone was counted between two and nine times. The CDR3 protein is CASTGPNTEAFF. The CDR3 nucleotides are TGTGCCAGTACAGGGCCGAACACTGAAGCTTTCTTT. The chain uses TRBV19 and TRBJ1-1; D might be TRBD1 (5 bases). The ends were cut back, 7 bases at V and 1 base at J, with 7 bases in the middle. The CDR3 contains 12 residues. CDR1 LNHDA and CDR2 SQIVND come from the germline V gene (reference sequence).